These 14 T cell receptor beta chains were sequenced from one sample in a study of shared clonotypes between healthy human individuals. Profiling relied on immunoSEQ multiplex PCR, and the TCRdb table lists in-frame clones only, not all of them. The sample holds about 87,000 clones; about 45% are singletons and the top ten take around 15%. The sequenced sample was PBMCs. These receptors originate from a woman between 35 and 50 years old in good health. Some clones in this sample may be carry-over from other donors' samples.

About this clone: A single base is all that separates this from a far larger clone, so a read error is likely. Other DNA sequences in this sample translate to the same CDR3. V gene TRBV19 combines with J gene TRBJ1-5; the D gene is possibly TRBD1 (5 bases). Germline CDR1 LNHDA, CDR2 SQIVND (reference sequence). V lost 7 bases, J lost 1 base, and 8 bases lay in between. The CDR3 totals 13 residues. CDR3 region: CASTGQSNQPQHF. Written as DNA, the CDR3 is TGTGCCAGTACAGGGCAGAGCAATCAGCCCCAGCATTTT.

Remarks on this clone: The junction departs from the called germline gene at one end, perhaps through a read error. The chain links TRBV7-7 to TRBJ2-1, with D possibly called TRBD1 or TRBD2 (7 bases each). The CDR3 extends over 15 amino acids. CDR1 is SSHAT, CDR2 FNYEAQ, per germline (reference sequence). CDR3 coding DNA: TGTGCTAGCAGCTTAACCAGGGGGGGCGGGAATGAGCAGTTCTTC. It is translated as CASSLTRGGGNEQFF.

V is TRBV9 and J is TRBJ2-1; 8 nucleotides agree with TRBD2. Germline assignment: CDR1 SGDLS and CDR2 YYNGEE. The CDR3 spans 15 residues. The ends lost 0 bases at V and 7 bases at J; junction bases unmatched: 6. This CDR3 reads CASSVGTSSSNEQFF. The CDR3 region has the DNA TGTGCCAGCAGCGTAGGGACTAGCTCCTCGAATGAGCAGTTCTTC. Supplemented by reference TRBV9 and TRBJ2-1, the full variable domain reads DSGVTQTPKHLITATGQRVTLRCSPRSGDLSVYWYQQSLDQGLQFLIQYYNGEERAKGNILERFSAQQFPDLHSELNLSSLELGDSALYFCASSVGTSSSNEQFFGPGTRLTVL.

This clone was observed at least ten times. The chain couples TRBV29-1 to TRBJ2-3; D is unclear. In germline, CDR1 is SQVTM, CDR2 ANQGSEA. The CDR3 consists of 15 residues. V was clipped by 0 bases and J by 0 bases, with 10 bases between them. The CDR3 DNA reads TGCAGCGTTGAAGATCGTGGCCGGAGCACAGATACGCAGTATTTT. Amino acid sequence: CSVEDRGRSTDTQYF.

A note on this clone: This could be a read error, since a much larger clone is one nucleotide away. The V and J genes are TRBV30 and TRBJ1-1, with D unresolved. Deletions cut 5 bases from V and 4 bases from J, with 14 bases between. This CDR3 region has 13 residues. Germline V CDR1 and CDR2: GTSNPN, SVGIG (reference sequence). This CDR3 reads CAWGAVKGTEAFF. DNA of the CDR3: TGTGCCTGGGGTGCGGTTAAGGGCACTGAAGCTTTCTTT.

The chain is built from TRBV9 and TRBJ2-1; D not resolved. CDR1 SGDLS and CDR2 YYNGEE come from the germline V gene. The CDR3 length is 15 residues. The germline V and J ends were trimmed by 2 bases and 1 base, with 10 bases remaining between them. The CDR3 nucleotides are TGTGCCAGCAGCGTCGAGTATCCATCCTACAATGAGCAGTTCTTC. Protein sequence: CASSVEYPSYNEQFF. Based on the CDR3 plus reference TRBV9 and TRBJ2-1, the full variable domain is DSGVTQTPKHLITATGQRVTLRCSPRSGDLSVYWYQQSLDQGLQFLIQYYNGEERAKGNILERFSAQQFPDLHSELNLSSLELGDSALYFCASSVEYPSYNEQFFGPGTRLTVL.

The rearrangement uses TRBV15 and TRBJ2-7; D is uncertain. Germline V CDR1 and CDR2: LNHNV, YYDKDF (reference sequence). The germline V and J ends were trimmed by 2 bases and 4 bases, with 15 bases remaining between them. The CDR3 totals 15 residues. In DNA form, the CDR3 reads TGTGCCACCAGCAGAACCGTAGACAATCGGTACGAGCAGTACTTC. Encoded protein: CATSRTVDNRYEQYF.

This clone has only a few counts. Only one base separates this from a far larger clonotype, so it likely reflects a read error. The chain recombines TRBV30 with TRBJ2-5; tentative D call: TRBD2 (6 bases). Germline V gene data show CDR1 as GTSNPN and CDR2 as SVGIG (reference sequence). There are 15 residues in the CDR3. CDR3 residues: CAWSPGRGLQETQHF. For the CDR3, the DNA is TGTGCCTGGAGTCCCGGGCGGGGATTGCAAGAGACCCAGCACTTC.

The chain is built from TRBV28 and TRBJ2-7; possible D gene TRBD2, 5 bases. The CDR3 sequence is 15 residues long. Between the trimmed V and J ends, which lost 4 bases and 3 bases, there was a span of 16 bases. Germline-derived CDR1 and CDR2 are MDHEN and SYDVKM. The CDR3 bases are TGTGCCAGCAGTTCCCCTAAGCGGACGCTCTACGAGCAGTACTTC. The encoded protein is CASSSPKRTLYEQYF.

V is TRBV5-1 and J is TRBJ2-5; 7 positions match TRBD1. CDR1 is SGHRS, CDR2 YFSETQ, per germline. The junction had 6 bases not matched to a gene; V was cut back by 4 bases and J by 12 bases. This CDR3 has 11 residues. CDR3 bases: TGCGCCAGCAGCCTAGAGGGGGCGGAGTACTTC. Translated: CASSLEGAEYF.

The V and J genes are TRBV19 and TRBJ2-1, with TRBD2 matching over 7 bases. CDR1 and CDR2 (germline): LNHDA, SQIVND (reference sequence). This CDR3 contains 14 residues. V lost 3 bases to trimming and J lost 3 bases; unmatched junction nucleotides: 2. CDR3 sequence: CASSIGLDYNEQFF. CDR3 DNA: TGTGCCAGTAGTATCGGACTAGACTACAATGAGCAGTTCTTC.

This clone has just one count. The chain combines TRBV6-5 with TRBJ1-2, with TRBD1 identical over 9 bases. J lost 8 bases, V lost 6 bases, and 10 bases had no gene match. CDR3 length: 14 amino acids. The V gene's germline CDR1 is MNHEY and CDR2 SVGAGI. The CDR3 region is CASRPSRTGEGYTF. The CDR3 bases are TGTGCCAGCAGACCCTCGAGGACAGGGGAAGGCTACACCTTC.

About this clone: This likely stems from a read error, as it lies one base from a far larger clone. The same CDR3 can be traced to other DNA sequences in this sample. The chain employs TRBV30 and TRBJ1-5; D is unresolved. CDR1 GTSNPN and CDR2 SVGIG come from the germline V gene (reference sequence). The CDR3 extends over 12 amino acids. The CDR3 loop reads CAWSQSNQPQHF. CDR3 coding DNA: TGTGCCTGGAGTCAAAGCAATCAGCCCCAGCACTTT. The variable domain in full, with the rest retrieved from reference TRBV30 and TRBJ1-5, is SQTIHQWPATLVQPVGSPLSLECTVEGTSNPNLYWYRQAAGRGLQLLFYSVGIGQISSEVPQNLSASRPQDRQFILSSKKLLLSDSGFYLCAWSQSNQPQHFGDGTRLSIL.

Ten or more counts support this clone. The rearrangement joins TRBV7-6 to TRBJ2-1, with TRBD2 as a possible D gene (6 bases). Between the trimmed V and J ends, which lost 5 bases and 9 bases, there was a span of 14 bases. Germline V CDR1 and CDR2: SGHVS, FNYEAQ. This CDR3 region has 13 residues. CDR3 in amino acids: CASSSRLVAEQFF. The DNA for the CDR3 is TGTGCCAGCAGCAGCCGACTAGTGGCTGAGCAGTTCTTC.